This TCR beta chain was retrieved from a study of blood T cell repertoires in COVID-19. Overall study context: The United States, Italy and Spain were the sources of the acute and convalescent COVID-19 samples.

Per the study methods: Amplification from reference gene primers served as the basis for estimated nucleated cell counts. Sequencing was performed with immunoSEQ multiplex PCR; in TCRdb, only in-frame clones are kept and a portion is missing. D and trimming come from the DNA, and the V and J calls and clone size come from that table. The table has more than 85,000 clones, roughly 90% seen once; the top ten hold about 2.9%. The CDR3 consists of 15 residues. CDR1 and CDR2 from the germline V gene are SGHTA and FQGNSA. The V end lost 2 bases, the J end lost 6 bases, and 16 bases lay between the germline ends.

The clonotype comes from a woman older than 75 with acute or convalescent COVID-19. The source material was peripheral blood. The J gene is TRBJ1-2, the V gene TRBV7-2; tentative D call: TRBD1 (5 bases). CDR3 protein: CASSLMGGRVDGYTF. DNA of the CDR3: TGTGCCAGCAGCTTAATGGGGGGTCGTGTTGATGGCTACACCTTC. The full variable domain, completed using reference TRBV7-2 and TRBJ1-2, is GAGVSQSPSNKVTEKGKDVELRCDPISGHTALYWYRQSLGQGLEFLIYFQGNSAPDKSGLPSDRFSAERTGGSVSTLTIQRTQQEDSAVYLCASSLMGGRVDGYTFGSGTRLTVV.